These 32 T cell receptor beta chains came from one sample sequenced in a study of regulatory T cells in long-lasting Graves disease. TCR beta libraries were built with iRepertoire HTBI primers and Arm-PCR of CDR3 regions. TCRdb fed the multiplex PCR reads into MiXCR, producing one record per CDR3 protein. The data hold just over 600,000 distinct CDR3 sequences, with approximately 15% observed a single time. The time point: newly diagnosed GD, antithyroid drugs for less than 3 months. Isolated PBMC RNA provided the starting material for the TCR library. These data also featured in a second study, about T cells in Graves' hyperthyroidism and ophthalmopathy.

The sample in question was peripheral blood mononuclear cells (PBMCs), obtained at new diagnosis, from a patient treated with antithyroid drugs. The receptors shown here come from a woman in her twenties or thirties with Graves disease.

The V call is TRBV30, the J call TRBJ1-6; D is possibly TRBD1 (5 bases). V was shortened by 6 bases and J by 9 bases, with 15 bases between the two germline ends. This CDR3 is 13 amino acids long. Per germline, CDR1 GTSNPN and CDR2 SVGIG (reference sequence). DNA of the CDR3: TGTGCCTGTCACACGGGACCCTTTTCACCCCTCCACTTT. Residues: CACHTGPFSPLHF.

Only a few counts were recorded for this clonotype. This rearrangement joins TRBV7-3 to TRBJ2-2; D gene unclear. Per the germline V gene, CDR1 is SGHTA and CDR2 is FQGTGA. This CDR3 has 13 residues. V was pared by 5 bases and J by 6 bases, with 10 bases between. Here the CDR3 reads CASSLVAPGELFF. CDR3 nucleotide sequence: TGTGCCAGCAGCCTGGTGGCCCCCGGGGAGCTGTTTTTT.

This clonotype appeared many times. The rearrangement uses TRBV27 and TRBJ2-2, with TRBD2 matching 13 bases. Germline CDR1 MNHEY, CDR2 SMNVEV (reference sequence). The CDR3 sequence is 17 residues long. The ends lost 6 bases at V and 5 bases at J; junction bases unmatched: 9. The CDR3 bases are TGTGCCAGCAGACCTCCGGGACTAGCGGGAAGTACCGGGGAGCTGTTTTTT. It yields the protein CASRPPGLAGSTGELFF.

This clonotype was counted at least ten times. The genes are TRBV6-2 or TRBV6-3 and TRBJ2-3; 11 bases are a match to TRBD1. The V gene end was trimmed by 6 bases and the J gene end by 5 bases; junction bases not matched to a gene: 7. From germline, CDR1 is MNHEY and CDR2 SVGEGT. The CDR3 has 15 amino acids. CDR3 coding DNA: TGTGCCAGCAGCTTGGACAGGGGGCTGGGAGATACGCAGTATTTT. Its protein product is CASSLDRGLGDTQYF.

In its sample, this clonotype was seen many times. The CDR3 spells CATGVQVAGELFF. In nucleotides, the CDR3 is TGTGCCACCGGAGTGCAGGTCGCCGGGGAGCTGTTTTTT. V gene TRBV24-1 combines with J gene TRBJ2-2; the D is unclear. V lost 9 bases and J 6 bases, leaving 13 bases between the germline ends. Germline values: CDR1 KGHDR, CDR2 SFDVKD. The CDR3 consists of 13 residues.

This clonotype was detected many times. The chain joins TRBV3-1 to TRBJ2-3; possible D gene TRBD2, 6 bases. The CDR3 totals 15 residues. V shed 1 base and J shed 3 bases, with 11 bases lying between them. The germline V gene encodes CDR1 LGHDT and CDR2 YNNKEL (reference sequence). The CDR3 sequence: CASSQVSGTTDTQYF. The DNA for the CDR3 is TGTGCCAGCAGCCAAGTTAGCGGAACTACAGATACGCAGTATTTT.

The chain joins TRBV18 to TRBJ2-7; possible D gene TRBD2, 5 bases. With 1 base removed from V and 5 bases from J, the gap between germline ends came to 6 bases. The CDR3 is 12 amino acids. Germline loops: CDR1 KGHSH, CDR2 LQKENI. CDR3 region: CASSPRENEQYF. In nucleotides, the CDR3 is TGTGCCAGCTCACCACGGGAGAACGAGCAGTACTTC.

This clonotype was counted a few times. The chain joins TRBV19 to TRBJ2-2; possibly TRBD2 for D (6 bases). This CDR3 has 14 residues. Looked up from germline, CDR1 is LNHDA and CDR2 is SQIVND (reference sequence). The V end lost 10 bases, the J end lost 5 bases, and 17 bases lay between the germline ends. This CDR3 is CATGTSSGTGELFF. CDR3 DNA sequence: TGTGCCACCGGGACTTCCTCTGGGACCGGGGAGCTGTTTTTT.

The J gene is TRBJ2-7, the V gene TRBV3-1; TRBD2 agrees at 14 bases. Judging by the DNA end, TRBJ2-1 fits better; the J call may be wrong. CDR3 length: 15 amino acids. CDR1 is LGHDT and CDR2 is YNNKEL in the germline V gene (reference sequence). This chain's CDR3 is CASRGLAGVWNEQFF. The CDR3 nucleotides read TGTGCCAGCAGGGGACTAGCGGGAGTTTGGAATGAGCAGTTCTTC.

This chain links TRBV20-1 with TRBJ2-3; 7 bases line up with TRBD1. V gave up 5 bases and J gave up 0 bases; unmatched junction bases: 11. This CDR3 has 16 amino acids. The germline V gene has CDR1 DFQATT and CDR2 SNEGSKA (reference sequence). This chain's CDR3 is CSAQDRAKSSTDTQYF. CDR3 nucleotides: TGCAGTGCTCAAGACAGGGCCAAGTCTAGCACAGATACGCAGTATTTT.

The genes are TRBV3-1 and TRBJ1-2, with TRBD1 as a possible D gene (5 bases). Trimming removed 7 bases at V and 7 bases at J, with 10 bases between. This CDR3 is 11 amino acids long. Germline assignment: CDR1 LGHDT and CDR2 YNNKEL (reference sequence). CDR3 sequence: CASNAGLGYTF. DNA for the CDR3: TGTGCCAGCAATGCGGGGCTTGGCTACACCTTC.

V and J are TRBV7-9 and TRBJ2-1, with 8 bases fitting TRBD2. This CDR3 region has 12 residues. The V and J ends lost 5 bases and 15 bases, in that order; junction bases with no gene match: 9. The V gene's germline CDR1 is SEHNR and CDR2 FQNEAQ (reference sequence). CDR3 DNA: TGTGCCAGCAGCCGAGAGCGGGAGAGCCGGTTCTTC. Its translation: CASSRERESRFF.

Only one count was recorded for this clonotype. The chain joins TRBV4-1 to TRBJ2-7; 14 positions match TRBD2. Germline V gives CDR1 MGHRA, CDR2 YSYEKL. This CDR3 is built from 17 residues. The J segment lost 7 bases and the V segment lost 0 bases, leaving 8 bases of the junction unmatched. The CDR3 nucleotides are TGCGCCAGCAGCCAAGAATGGACTAGCGGGGGGTATGATGAGCAGTACTTC. As protein: CASSQEWTSGGYDEQYF.

The sample holds many counts of this clonotype. The chain combines TRBV6-1 with TRBJ2-6; perhaps TRBD1 as D (6 bases). Germline V gene data show CDR1 as MNHNS and CDR2 as SASEGT. The CDR3 has 17 residues. Trimming pared 5 bases from V and 0 bases from J, leaving 14 bases between. For the CDR3, the DNA is TGTGCCAGCAGTCCGGTACAGGGTCCCTCTGGGGCCAACGTCCTGACTTTC. This translates into CASSPVQGPSGANVLTF.

As concerns this clonotype: Since a much larger clone is just one base distant, this may be a read error. It is unclear where the CDR3 begins or ends on the DNA, so no DNA is shown, and the CDR3 is as TCRdb lists it. The rearrangement uses TRBV6-1 and TRBJ1-2. The CDR3 is 11 residues long, counting both termini. CDR1 MNHNS and CDR2 SASEGT come from the germline V gene. CDR3 sequence: CASILWYGCTF.

The chain recombines TRBV7-6 with TRBJ2-2, with 10 bases aligning to TRBD2. The J segment lost 6 bases and the V segment lost 1 base, leaving 5 bases of the junction unmatched. CDR1 is SGHVS and CDR2 is FNYEAQ in the germline V gene. CDR3 length: 16 residues. CDR3 loop: CASSLEGTSVPGELFF. Written as DNA, the CDR3 is TGTGCCAGCAGCTTAGAGGGGACTAGCGTTCCCGGGGAGCTGTTTTTT.

This clonotype showed up many times. The CDR3 nucleotides are TGTGCCATCAGTTCCGTGGGGGGGGCTCAGCCCCAGCATTTT. Amino acids: CAISSVGGAQPQHF. This sequence joins TRBV10-3 and TRBJ1-5, with D possibly matching TRBD1 (6 bases). CDR3 length equals 14 residues. V gave up 5 bases and J gave up 6 bases, with 14 bases separating them. Per the germline V gene, CDR1 is ENHRY and CDR2 is SYGVKD.

This clonotype was seen at least ten times. V gene TRBV15 combines with J gene TRBJ2-3; the match to TRBD1 covers 10 bases. V shed 0 bases, J shed 3 bases, and the junction held 3 bases outside the gene matches. The length of the CDR3 is 16 residues. Germline CDR1 reads LNHNV; CDR2 reads YYDKDF (reference sequence). The CDR3: CATSRDRQGATDTQYF. The DNA for the CDR3 is TGTGCCACCAGCAGAGATCGACAGGGGGCTACAGATACGCAGTATTTT.

This clonotype was seen at least ten times. V is TRBV12-3 or TRBV12-4 and J is TRBJ2-7; unclear D gene. Trimming removed 3 bases at V and 9 bases at J, with 12 bases between. This CDR3 comprises 12 residues. The CDR3 protein is CASSFFRAGQYF. The CDR3 region has the DNA TGTGCCAGCAGTTTTTTCCGGGCAGGGCAGTACTTC.

This clonotype was picked up many times. This rearrangement joins TRBV6-1 to TRBJ1-1; no definite D call. The V end lost 7 bases, the J end lost 5 bases, and 8 bases lay between the germline ends. CDR3 size: 11 residues. Germline-derived CDR1 and CDR2 are MNHNS and SASEGT. The CDR3 nucleotides read TGTGCCAGCAATTTTGGGACTGAAGCTTTCTTT. This gives the protein CASNFGTEAFF.

Here the CDR3 reads CASSQAGSDGELFF. DNA for the CDR3: TGTGCCAGCAGCCAGGCCGGGAGTGACGGGGAGCTGTTTTTT. This sequence joins TRBV3-1 and TRBJ2-2, with D possibly being TRBD2 (6 bases). The germline V and J ends were trimmed by 3 bases and 7 bases, with 12 bases remaining between them. CDR3 length equals 14 residues. CDR1 is LGHDT and CDR2 is YNNKEL in the germline V gene (reference sequence).

This clonotype appeared many times. The chain combines TRBV7-9 with TRBJ2-5; D gene ambiguous. V was clipped by 4 bases and J by 1 base, with 10 bases between them. The germline V gene has CDR1 SEHNR and CDR2 FQNEAQ (reference sequence). The CDR3 loop spans 14 amino acids. CDR3 residues: CASSSSVAQETQYF. In nucleotides, the CDR3 is TGTGCCAGCAGCTCGTCCGTTGCCCAAGAGACCCAGTACTTC.

This clonotype has more than one count but fewer than ten. CDR3 bases: TGTGCCAGCAGGGAGGCGTCTGAGCAGTACTTC. This sequence encodes CASREASEQYF. The chain has TRBV12-3 or TRBV12-4 and TRBJ2-7, with D maybe TRBD2 (5 bases). This CDR3 spans 11 amino acids. With 6 bases removed from V and 7 bases from J, the gap between germline ends came to 10 bases.

J is TRBJ1-6 and V is TRBV6-1; TRBD1 matches 8 bases. V shed 7 bases and J 9 bases; nucleotides not matched to a gene: 14. Per the germline V gene, CDR1 is MNHNS and CDR2 is SASEGT. The CDR3 is made up of 16 amino acids. The CDR3 here is CASKQVGQGAGSPLHF. The CDR3 nucleotides are TGTGCCAGCAAACAAGTGGGGCAGGGGGCCGGTTCACCCCTCCACTTT.

This clonotype was detected a few times. Mismatch with germline at one junction end may stem from a read error. The chain employs TRBV7-3 and TRBJ2-1, with a possible D match to TRBD2 (5 bases). CDR1 and CDR2 from the germline V gene are SGHTA and FQGTGA. The CDR3 loop spans 13 amino acids. The CDR3 loop is CASSSSPGNEQSF. The CDR3 DNA reads as TGTGCCAGCAGCTCCTCCCCGGGGAATGAGCAGTCCTTC.

This clonotype was seen ten or more times. The chain is built from TRBV6-1 and TRBJ2-1; the match to TRBD2 covers 9 bases. Germline V CDR1 and CDR2: MNHNS, SASEGT. V lost 3 bases to trimming and J lost 7 bases; unmatched junction nucleotides: 7. The CDR3 consists of 15 residues. CDR3 DNA sequence: TGTGCCAGCAGTGATCCCCTAGCGGGAAGGAATGAGCAGTTCTTC. Translated, it gives CASSDPLAGRNEQFF.

CDR3 amino acids: CASSFNPLKRTREKLFF. The CDR3 DNA reads TGTGCCAGCAGTTTTAATCCGCTCAAAAGAACGCGGGAAAAACTGTTTTTT. V gene TRBV12-3 or TRBV12-4 combines with J gene TRBJ1-4; D gene unclear. CDR3 length: 17 amino acids. The V and J ends lost 3 bases and 8 bases respectively, with 22 bases between them.

This clonotype was found many times. The CDR3 DNA reads as TGTGCCACCAGTGATTCCCGGGACAGGGGCTACGAGCAGTACTTC. This gives the protein CATSDSRDRGYEQYF. V is TRBV24-1 and J is TRBJ2-7; TRBD1 matches at 10 bases. The junction had 3 bases not matched to a gene; V was cut back by 2 bases and J by 3 bases. The CDR3 consists of 15 residues. Germline CDR1 reads KGHDR; CDR2 reads SFDVKD.

Many counts were recorded for this clonotype. This chain links TRBV30 with TRBJ1-1, with TRBD1 identical over 8 bases. The germline gives CDR1 GTSNPN, CDR2 SVGIG (reference sequence). The CDR3 consists of 13 residues. V lost 1 base, J lost 4 bases, and 2 bases stayed unmatched. Written as DNA, the CDR3 is TGTGCCTGGAGTGCCGACAGGGGCACTGAAGCTTTCTTT. Its protein product is CAWSADRGTEAFF. Filled out from reference TRBV30 and TRBJ1-1, the complete variable domain reads SQTIHQWPATLVQPVGSPLSLECTVEGTSNPNLYWYRQAAGRGLQLLFYSVGIGQISSEVPQNLSASRPQDRQFILSSKKLLLSDSGFYLCAWSADRGTEAFFGQGTRLTVV.

This clonotype was seen many times. The chain is built from TRBV27 and TRBJ2-3; tentatively, D is TRBD2 (5 bases). The germline CDR1 and CDR2 sequences are MNHEY and SMNVEV (reference sequence). The ends were cut back, 11 bases at V and 0 bases at J, with 9 bases in the middle. The CDR3 length is 12 residues. CDR3 loop: CAAGGSTDTQYF. Here the CDR3 DNA reads TGTGCCGCGGGCGGGAGCACAGATACGCAGTATTTT.

This clonotype was observed many times. V gene TRBV28 combines with J gene TRBJ2-2; D perhaps matches TRBD2 (6 bases). CDR3 length: 14 residues. Germline V gene data show CDR1 as MDHEN and CDR2 as SYDVKM. Deletions cut 6 bases from V and 10 bases from J, with 18 bases between. The CDR3 region has the DNA TGTGCCAGCAGCCTCCCGGGCGGAGGGGTGGAGCTGTTTTTT. Amino acid sequence: CASSLPGGGVELFF.

Concerning this clonotype: Since a much larger clone is just one base distant, this may be a read error. DNA for the CDR3: TGTGCCAGCAGTGAACTCGCAACCACAAAACGCTCTGAAGCTTTCTTT. This translates into CASSELATTKRSEAFF. This sequence joins TRBV6-2 or TRBV6-3 and TRBJ1-1; no reliable D call. This CDR3 region has 16 residues. In germline, CDR1 is MNHEY, CDR2 SVGEGT. V lost 5 bases and J 6 bases, leaving 22 bases between the germline ends.